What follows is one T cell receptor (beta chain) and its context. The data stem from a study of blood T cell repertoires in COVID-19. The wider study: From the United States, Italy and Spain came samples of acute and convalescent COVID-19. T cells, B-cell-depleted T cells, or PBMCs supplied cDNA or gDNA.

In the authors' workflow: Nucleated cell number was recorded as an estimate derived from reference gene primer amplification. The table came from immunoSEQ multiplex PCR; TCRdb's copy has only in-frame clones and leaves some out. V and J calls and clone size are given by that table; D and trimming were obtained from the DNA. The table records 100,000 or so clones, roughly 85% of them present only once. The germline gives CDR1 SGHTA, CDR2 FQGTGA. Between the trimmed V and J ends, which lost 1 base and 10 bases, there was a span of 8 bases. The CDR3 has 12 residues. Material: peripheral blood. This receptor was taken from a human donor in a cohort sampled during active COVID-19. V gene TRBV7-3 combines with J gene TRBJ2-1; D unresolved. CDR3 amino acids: CASSLNTQEQFF. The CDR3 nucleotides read TGTGCCAGCAGCTTAAACACCCAGGAGCAGTTCTTC.